The clone carrying this T cell receptor (beta chain) turned up a few times. This record comes from a study of blood T cell repertoires in COVID-19. Study-level information: T cells, B-cell-depleted T cells, or PBMCs supplied cDNA or gDNA.

Authors' processing steps: Amplification of reference gene primers provided the estimated nucleated cell counts. Repertoires were generated with immunoSEQ multiplex PCR, while TCRdb's copy carries only in-frame clones and drops some. For V, J and clone size, that table is used; D and trimming come from the DNA. This sample carries roughly 200,000 clones, 65% to 90% of them seen once, and the ten largest clones take 1.5%. The V end lost 3 bases, the J end lost 2 bases, and 11 bases lay between the germline ends. The CDR3 has 15 amino acids. CDR1 is MDHEN and CDR2 is SYDVKM in the germline V gene. The chain has TRBV28 and TRBJ1-5, with TRBD1 as a possible D gene (5 bases). The clonotype originates from a human donor in a cohort sampled during active COVID-19. Sequencing used peripheral blood. The CDR3 is CASSFLPGGNQPQHF. CDR3 sequence (DNA): TGTGCCAGCAGTTTCCTGCCGGGGGGCAATCAGCCCCAGCATTTT.